Presented here are 20 T cell receptor beta chains from one specimen sequenced in a study of blood T cell repertoires in COVID-19. The protocol was immunoSEQ multiplex PCR, while the TCRdb copy is restricted to in-frame clones and leaves out a portion. Counted here are 55,000 to 65,000 clones, 70% to 85% occurring once; the ten biggest clones make up 5.6%. Material for sequencing was peripheral blood. Every receptor here comes from a woman aged 55-69 years with acute or convalescent COVID-19.

This clone was picked up a small number of times. Its ends do not fully match the called genes, so a read error is possible. The genes are TRBV6-1 and TRBJ1-5, with unresolved D. The germline CDR1 and CDR2 sequences are MNHNS and SASEGT. This CDR3 contains 13 residues. The CDR3 coding sequence is TGTGCCAGCAGTGAAACCCTAAATCAGGCCCAGCATTTT. Its translation: CASSETLNQAQHF.

The J gene is TRBJ1-4, the V gene TRBV5-1; weak D call: TRBD1 (6 bases). V was cut by 2 bases and J by 0 bases, with 11 bases left in between. CDR1 SGHRS and CDR2 YFSETQ come from the germline V gene. The CDR3 loop spans 16 amino acids. As DNA, the CDR3 is TGCGCCAGCAGCTTAGGACAGACCGCAACTAATGAAAAACTGTTTTTT. Translating it yields CASSLGQTATNEKLFF.

The gene calls are TRBV6-1 and TRBJ1-5; tentatively, D is TRBD1 (6 bases). The CDR3 is 14 residues long. Trimming left V 3 bases short and J 6 bases short, with 12 bases between. Germline V lookup: CDR1 MNHNS, CDR2 SASEGT. The CDR3 sequence is CASSDTNRVQPQHF. As DNA, the CDR3 is TGTGCCAGCAGTGATACCAACAGGGTTCAGCCCCAGCATTTT.

The chain recombines TRBV29-1 with TRBJ2-5; possibly TRBD1 for D (5 bases). The germline V and J ends were trimmed by 3 bases and 5 bases, with 10 bases remaining between them. This CDR3 comprises 12 residues. Germline CDR1 SQVTM, CDR2 ANQGSEA. Here the CDR3 DNA reads TGCAGCGTTGACTCTCCAGGGGAGACCCAGTACTTC. As protein: CSVDSPGETQYF.

The chain recombines TRBV25-1 with TRBJ2-3; D unresolved. The CDR3 contains 14 residues. Germline CDR1 is MGHDK and CDR2 is SYGVNS. V gave up 4 bases and J gave up 1 base, with 9 bases separating them. CDR3 nucleotides: TGTGCCAGCAGTGGTCCGGGTGGCACAGATACGCAGTATTTT. Protein sequence: CASSGPGGTDTQYF.

The rearrangement uses TRBV19 and TRBJ2-7; 7 bases are a match to TRBD1. Germline-derived CDR1 and CDR2 are LNHDA and SQIVND (reference sequence). Trimming cost V 1 base and J 5 bases; bases outside gene matches: 8. The CDR3 runs 15 residues. The CDR3 nucleotides read TGTGCCAGTAGTATAGCCGGGACAGTAGGAAACGAGCAGTACTTC. This encodes CASSIAGTVGNEQYF.

The chain links TRBV5-1 to TRBJ1-6; D gene uncertain. Trimming stripped 4 bases from V and 4 bases from J, with 12 bases between. The length of the CDR3 is 15 residues. CDR1 SGHRS and CDR2 YFSETQ come from the germline V gene. Written as DNA, the CDR3 is TGCGCCAGCAGCGCCTCCGGGAATTATAATTCACCCCTCCACTTT. Translating it yields CASSASGNYNSPLHF.

The rearrangement joins TRBV18 to TRBJ1-6; TRBD1 matches 9 bases. The germline V gene encodes CDR1 KGHSH and CDR2 LQKENI. The CDR3 spans 15 residues. Trimming took 0 bases from V and 8 from J; bases not matched to a gene: 2. Written as DNA, the CDR3 is TGTGCCAGCTCACCACCCGGACAGGGGTATTCACCCCTCCACTTT. Protein: CASSPPGQGYSPLHF.

The genes are TRBV19 and TRBJ1-4, with D perhaps TRBD1 (5 bases). CDR3 size: 16 residues. The V end was cut by 5 bases, the J end by 0 bases, with 13 bases between. CDR1 and CDR2 from the germline V gene are LNHDA and SQIVND (reference sequence). Written as DNA, the CDR3 is TGTGCCAGTAGTCCCCAGGGACTGTCAACTAATGAAAAACTGTTTTTT. Its protein is CASSPQGLSTNEKLFF.

The chain employs TRBV7-6 and TRBJ2-7, with D hard to call. The V end was cut by 5 bases, the J end by 1 base, with 12 bases between. This CDR3 is 14 amino acids long. The germline V gene encodes CDR1 SGHVS and CDR2 FNYEAQ. The CDR3 sequence: CASSLMTESYEQYF. In DNA, the CDR3 is TGTGCCAGCAGCCTCATGACGGAGTCCTACGAGCAGTACTTC.

The chain employs TRBV7-3 and TRBJ2-5; D possibly corresponds to TRBD2 (6 bases). CDR3 size: 15 residues. In germline, CDR1 is SGHTA, CDR2 FQGTGA. V gave up 5 bases and J gave up 2 bases, with 15 bases separating them. The CDR3 protein is CASSTTGTDQETQYF. CDR3 nucleotide sequence: TGTGCCAGCAGCACGACCGGGACTGATCAAGAGACCCAGTACTTC.

The J gene is TRBJ1-4, the V gene TRBV6-1; tentative D call: TRBD1 (5 bases). CDR3 length: 14 residues. The V and J ends lost 2 bases and 13 bases respectively, with 17 bases between them. CDR1 MNHNS and CDR2 SASEGT come from the germline V gene. The chain's CDR3 is CASSESGLGRTLFF. The CDR3 bases are TGTGCCAGCAGTGAATCAGGGTTGGGTAGGACACTGTTTTTT.

Written as DNA, the CDR3 is TGTGCCAGCCGCGGGACAGGGGAGTATGGCTACACCTTC. Its translation is CASRGTGEYGYTF. The rearrangement uses TRBV9 and TRBJ1-2; TRBD1 agrees at 10 bases. V trimming: 7 bases; J trimming: 5 bases; junction bases outside the gene matches: 5. Germline V lookup: CDR1 SGDLS, CDR2 YYNGEE. This CDR3 contains 13 residues.

In its sample, this clone was seen a few times. The chain is built from TRBV12-5 and TRBJ1-4, with TRBD1 matching over 11 bases. CDR1 LGHNT and CDR2 FRNRAP come from the germline V gene. V was clipped by 2 bases and J by 0 bases; unmatched bases: 2. The CDR3 is made up of 17 amino acids. CDR3 in DNA: TGTGCTAGTGGTTTGTGGGACAGGGGGGCAACTAATGAAAAACTGTTTTTT. Protein: CASGLWDRGATNEKLFF.

CDR3 residues: CASSIRGLMTFF. In nucleotides, the CDR3 is TGTGCCAGCAGCATTAGGGGGCTAATGACTTTCTTT. The chain uses TRBV5-4 and TRBJ1-1, with 7 bases matching TRBD1. The CDR3 is 12 amino acids. Germline assignment: CDR1 SGHNT and CDR2 YYREEE (reference sequence). Germline trimming cut 4 bases from V and 12 bases from J; bases unmatched to any gene: 9.

The chain recombines TRBV19 with TRBJ1-1; TRBD1 is a possible D gene (5 bases). The CDR3 is 14 amino acids. V lost 6 bases, J lost 0 bases, and 11 bases lay in between. From germline, CDR1 is LNHDA and CDR2 SQIVND (reference sequence). DNA for the CDR3: TGTGCCAGTAGCCCCTTCAGGGTGAACACTGAAGCTTTCTTT. The encoded protein is CASSPFRVNTEAFF.

The J gene is TRBJ1-6, the V gene TRBV5-6; TRBD1 matches 7 bases. Germline trimming cut 0 bases from V and 4 bases from J; bases unmatched to any gene: 1. Germline V lookup: CDR1 SGHDT, CDR2 YYEEEE. This CDR3 is built from 15 residues. CDR3 loop: CASSLVQGYNSPLHF. The CDR3 nucleotides read TGTGCCAGCAGCTTGGTACAGGGGTATAATTCACCCCTCCACTTT.

The chain is built from TRBV13 and TRBJ2-3, with 9 bases aligning to TRBD2. Germline assignment: CDR1 PRHDT and CDR2 FYEKMQ (reference sequence). The CDR3 has 16 amino acids. V was clipped by 2 bases and J by 0 bases; unmatched bases: 3. The CDR3 DNA reads TGTGCCAGCAGCTTAACCGGGACTAGCAGCACAGATACGCAGTATTTT. Amino acid sequence: CASSLTGTSSTDTQYF.

This chain joins TRBV11-2 and TRBJ2-5, with TRBD1 matching 7 bases. Unmatched junction bases numbered 6, after V lost 0 bases and J lost 5 bases. Germline CDR1 reads SGHAT; CDR2 reads FQNNGV. The CDR3 extends over 15 amino acids. The CDR3 sequence is CASSLDGTVGETQYF. CDR3 coding DNA: TGTGCCAGCAGCTTAGATGGGACAGTGGGGGAGACCCAGTACTTC. Looking up the rest from reference TRBV11-2 and TRBJ2-5 gives the full variable domain: EAGVAQSPRYKIIEKRQSVAFWCNPISGHATLYWYQQILGQGPKLLIQFQNNGVVDDSQLPKDRFSAERLKGVDSTLKIQPAKLEDSAVYLCASSLDGTVGETQYFGPGTRLLVL.

V is TRBV27 and J is TRBJ2-5; D unclear. V dropped 3 bases and J dropped 1 base, with 6 bases sitting between them. The germline gives CDR1 MNHEY, CDR2 SMNVEV (reference sequence). The CDR3 totals 13 residues. DNA of the CDR3: TGTGCCAGCAGTTTTGCGAGCCAAGAGACCCAGTACTTC. It codes for CASSFASQETQYF.